This T cell receptor (beta chain) was obtained from a study of T cells in Graves' hyperthyroidism and ophthalmopathy. On the study more broadly: Upon initial diagnosis and before any treatment, peripheral blood was collected.

The CDR3 consists of 15 residues. Trimming cost V 6 bases and J 1 base, with 12 bases left between them. CDR1 is SNHLY, CDR2 FYNNEI, per germline. Regions amplified from RNA transcripts were the TCR beta CDR3 regions. Researchers ran a first-round RT-PCR on the TCR CDR3 using the HTBI primer set. In TCRdb, the multiplex PCR reads were re-called with MiXCR into one record per CDR3 protein. The table records approximately 720,000 distinct CDR3 sequences, 18% of them present only once. On this clonotype itself: No antigen is known for it.

General study findings and limits: Ophthalmopathy prediction by the model preceded onset by a median roughly 6 months.

Isolation of PBMCs was performed on 8.5 to 10 ml fresh peripheral blood. Sequences were obtained from blood. The clonotype comes from a woman in her forties or fifties with Graves' hyperthyroidism that later progressed to Graves' ophthalmopathy. This chain connects TRBV2 to TRBJ2-2; tentatively, D is TRBD1 (6 bases). The CDR3: CASSITGLNTGELFF. The CDR3 coding sequence is TGTGCCAGCAGCATCACAGGGTTGAACACCGGGGAGCTGTTTTTT.